This T cell receptor (beta chain) is drawn from a study of blood T cell repertoires in COVID-19. V lost 4 bases and J 9 bases, leaving 13 bases between the germline ends. The CDR3 covers 12 residues. CDR1 and CDR2 (germline): MDHEN, SYDVKM. The table lists this clone with a count of one. Per the original data handling: Amplification from reference gene primers served as the basis for estimated nucleated cell counts. Method: immunoSEQ multiplex PCR; TCRdb's copy keeps in-frame clones and lacks some. The V and J calls and clone size were taken over from that table, and D and trimming were inferred from the DNA. The table includes about 270,000 clones, around nine tenths detected once.

V and J are TRBV28 and TRBJ2-7, with a weak D call TRBD1 (6 bases). The receptor was isolated from a man aged 40-49 years with active or convalescent COVID-19. Sequencing was done on a sample of peripheral blood. CDR3 sequence (DNA): TGTGCCAGCAGTTCCCCGCCACAGGGGCAGTACTTC. This codes for CASSSPPQGQYF.